This entry lists 23 T cell receptor beta chains sequenced from one sample in a study of blood T cells in healthy people across ages. Next came a second PCR, run for about 6 to 11 cycles, which used a sample-barcoded 5' primer along with a J-beta primer mix. TCRdb reprocessed the 5' RACE reads via MiXCR and lists one record per CDR3 protein. The sample consists of roughly 1,300,000 distinct CDR3 sequences, approximately 60% of them appearing once. Sequencing was done on a sample of blood. These receptors all stem from a young man in good health.

This clonotype has more than one count but fewer than ten. The chain links TRBV6-6 to TRBJ2-6, with D perhaps given as TRBD1 or TRBD2 (5 bases each). There are 15 residues in the CDR3. CDR1 and CDR2 from the germline V gene are MNHNY and SVGAGI (reference sequence). V shed 3 bases and J shed 2 bases, with 8 bases lying between them. For the CDR3, the DNA is TGTGCCAGCAGTTATGGGACGCCTGGGGCCAACGTCCTGACTTTC. Encoded protein: CASSYGTPGANVLTF.

This chain links TRBV20-1 with TRBJ2-5; TRBD1 agrees at 8 bases. Per the germline V gene, CDR1 is DFQATT and CDR2 is SNEGSKA (reference sequence). Trimming removed 4 bases from V and 11 bases from J; junction bases left unmatched: 15. CDR3 length: 14 residues. The chain's CDR3 is CSATRGRDGNEQYF. The DNA of the CDR3 is TGCAGTGCTACCAGGGGGCGCGATGGAAATGAGCAGTACTTC.

The V and J genes are TRBV25-1 and TRBJ1-6, with unresolved D. The V end was cut by 4 bases, the J end by 12 bases, with 13 bases between. Germline V CDR1 and CDR2: MGHDK, SYGVNS. The CDR3 has 13 amino acids. The CDR3 region has the DNA TGTGCCAGCAGTGTCCACAAGGGTGGACCCCTCCACTTT. This codes for CASSVHKGGPLHF.

This sequence joins TRBV4-1 and TRBJ2-5, with D tentatively TRBD2 (5 bases). This CDR3 contains 15 residues. Germline assignment: CDR1 MGHRA and CDR2 YSYEKL. The V end was cut by 4 bases, the J end by 2 bases, with 14 bases between. The CDR3 is CASSLADGVQETQYF. The DNA for the CDR3 is TGCGCCAGCAGCCTCGCAGACGGGGTACAAGAGACCCAGTACTTC.

This clonotype was detected only a few times. The chain employs TRBV15 and TRBJ2-1; 8 bases line up with TRBD2. The germline V gene encodes CDR1 LNHNV and CDR2 YYDKDF (reference sequence). Trimming took 0 bases from V and 5 from J; bases not matched to a gene: 9. The CDR3 spans 17 residues. CDR3 sequence (DNA): TGTGCCACCAGCAGAGATTCCGGACTAGCACCAGACAATGAGCAGTTCTTC. Residues: CATSRDSGLAPDNEQFF.

This clonotype has just one count. The chain is built from TRBV6-8 and TRBJ1-2, with D unclear. CDR3 length: 16 residues. Trimming removed 5 bases at V and 8 bases at J, with 24 bases between. The germline gives CDR1 MNHGY, CDR2 SAAAGT. In DNA, the CDR3 is TGTGCCAGCAGTGGCGAAGAATGTCTCCTGACTGACGGCTACACCTTC. This translates into CASSGEECLLTDGYTF.

The chain is built from TRBV20-1 and TRBJ1-5; TRBD1 is a possible D gene (6 bases). The V end lost 6 bases, the J end lost 11 bases, and 23 bases lay between the germline ends. There are 14 residues in the CDR3. Germline CDR1 DFQATT, CDR2 SNEGSKA (reference sequence). CDR3 region: CSAGHLGTLRSQHF. Here the CDR3 DNA reads TGCAGTGCCGGACACCTCGGGACATTGAGATCCCAGCATTTT.

The chain has TRBV6-6 and TRBJ2-4; 15 bases align to TRBD2. The CDR3 is made up of 16 amino acids. Trimming at V came to 8 bases and at J to 4 bases, leaving 6 bases not matched to a gene. In germline, CDR1 is MNHNY, CDR2 SVGAGI (reference sequence). CDR3 protein: CASDGTSGGPKNIQYF. In nucleotides, the CDR3 is TGTGCCAGCGACGGGACTAGCGGGGGGCCTAAAAACATTCAGTACTTC.

The chain is built from TRBV6-1 and TRBJ2-1; 14 bases map to TRBD2. V shed 7 bases and J 10 bases; nucleotides not matched to a gene: 9. The germline V gene has CDR1 MNHNS and CDR2 SASEGT. The CDR3 sequence is 15 residues long. The CDR3 DNA sequence: TGTGCCAGCACCCCGGGACTAGCGGGAGTAGGAGAGCAGTTCTTC. Its translation: CASTPGLAGVGEQFF.

J is TRBJ1-5 and V is TRBV20-1; 8 nucleotides line up with TRBD1. The CDR3 is 16 amino acids. V gave up 3 bases and J gave up 1 base; unmatched junction bases: 8. Germline values: CDR1 DFQATT, CDR2 SNEGSKA (reference sequence). In DNA, the CDR3 is TGCAGTGCTAGCTCCAGACAGGGGAGGAGCAATCAGCCCCAGCATTTT. Its protein is CSASSRQGRSNQPQHF.

The chain employs TRBV6-1 and TRBJ1-4, with D hard to call. Looked up from germline, CDR1 is MNHNS and CDR2 is SASEGT. V lost 6 bases and J lost 8, with 10 bases in between. This CDR3 is built from 12 residues. CDR3: CASRVEREKLFF. The DNA for the CDR3 is TGTGCCAGCAGGGTTGAACGAGAAAAACTGTTTTTT.

In this sample, this clonotype turned up a few times. The chain is built from TRBV20-1 and TRBJ2-1, with D perhaps TRBD2 (6 bases). Germline assignment: CDR1 DFQATT and CDR2 SNEGSKA (reference sequence). The CDR3 is made up of 12 amino acids. CDR3 sequence: CSARGIDNEQFF. The DNA of the CDR3 is TGCAGCGCTCGGGGGATAGACAATGAGCAGTTCTTC.

The chain employs TRBV25-1 and TRBJ2-3; D remains unclear. The V end was cut by 2 bases, the J end by 1 base, with 10 bases between. Per the germline V gene, CDR1 is MGHDK and CDR2 is SYGVNS. This CDR3 is built from 15 residues. Written as DNA, the CDR3 is TGTGCCAGCAGTGAACACGGTCGGGGCACAGATACGCAGTATTTT. Amino acids: CASSEHGRGTDTQYF. Drawing the rest from reference TRBV25-1 and TRBJ2-3, the complete variable domain is EADIYQTPRYLVIGTGKKITLECSQTMGHDKMYWYQQDPGMELHLIHYSYGVNSTEKGDLSSESTVSRIRTEHFPLTLESARPSHTSQYLCASSEHGRGTDTQYFGPGTRLTVL.

This clonotype appeared a few times. The chain is built from TRBV29-1 and TRBJ2-3, with no clear D. V was cut by 7 bases and J by 1 base, with 15 bases left in between. The CDR3 is made up of 14 amino acids. The germline V gene encodes CDR1 SQVTM and CDR2 ANQGSEA. The CDR3 DNA follows: TGCAGCGCCCCGGGCCCCGGCCGCACAGATACGCAGTATTTT. Translating it yields CSAPGPGRTDTQYF.

The chain uses TRBV20-1 and TRBJ2-3; perhaps TRBD2 as D (5 bases). Trimming left V 0 bases short and J 4 bases short, with 17 bases between. The CDR3 is made up of 16 amino acids. The V gene's germline CDR1 is DFQATT and CDR2 SNEGSKA (reference sequence). CDR3 DNA sequence: TGCAGTGCTAGAGATGGTAGCGAAACCTGGGCAGATACGCAGTATTTT. Residues: CSARDGSETWADTQYF.

V usage is TRBV29-1 and J usage is TRBJ1-1, with D possibly matching TRBD1 (5 bases). The V gene's germline CDR1 is SQVTM and CDR2 ANQGSEA. This CDR3 is 12 amino acids long. V was trimmed by 4 bases and J by 5 bases, leaving 11 bases between them. In nucleotides, the CDR3 is TGCAGCGTTGCCAGGGACGGGACTGAAGCTTTCTTT. This translates into CSVARDGTEAFF.

The chain has TRBV7-6 and TRBJ1-6, with TRBD1 as a possible D gene (5 bases). The length of the CDR3 is 15 residues. Deletions cut 2 bases from V and 7 bases from J, with 12 bases between. Germline loops: CDR1 SGHVS, CDR2 FNYEAQ. The CDR3 bases are TGTGCCAGCAGCTTACACCCAGGGACCAATTCACCCCTCCACTTT. Protein: CASSLHPGTNSPLHF.

This clonotype was detected a few times. J is TRBJ2-7 and V is TRBV29-1, with 10 bases fitting TRBD2. Germline assignment: CDR1 SQVTM and CDR2 ANQGSEA. The CDR3 totals 16 residues. V shed 6 bases, J shed 4 bases, and the junction held 15 bases outside the gene matches. CDR3 sequence: CSVLSSSGSYWYEQYF. The CDR3 DNA follows: TGCAGCGTACTATCGTCTAGCGGGAGCTATTGGTACGAGCAGTACTTC.

Of note for this clonotype: A much larger clone differs from this one at a single base, so this may be a read error. CDR3 region: CSAKTSGTDTQYF. The CDR3 DNA follows: TGCAGTGCTAAGACTAGCGGCACAGATACGCAGTATTTT. V and J are TRBV20-1 and TRBJ2-3; TRBD2 agrees at 8 bases. V was clipped by 4 bases and J by 1 base; unmatched bases: 1. Germline values: CDR1 DFQATT, CDR2 SNEGSKA (reference sequence). CDR3 length: 13 residues.

The J gene is TRBJ2-2, the V gene TRBV7-2; no clear D. The CDR3 totals 15 residues. Germline lookup yields CDR1 SGHTA and CDR2 FQGNSA. The ends were cut back, 4 bases at V and 6 bases at J, with 15 bases in the middle. CDR3 residues: CASSSTRAKAGELFF. CDR3 sequence (DNA): TGTGCCAGCAGCTCTACCCGAGCAAAAGCCGGGGAGCTGTTTTTT.

This chain links TRBV11-2 with TRBJ2-1; 7 bases are a match to TRBD2. Germline V gene sequence: CDR1 SGHAT, CDR2 FQNNGV. The CDR3 is 17 residues long. V lost 5 bases to trimming and J lost 7 bases; unmatched junction nucleotides: 17. As DNA, the CDR3 is TGTGCCAGCAGCCTCCCCTGGGACTACGCCCTTAATAATGAGCAGTTCTTC. It specifies CASSLPWDYALNNEQFF.

CDR3 loop: CASSLGLRGAPLHF. CDR3 DNA sequence: TGTGCCAGCAGTCTCGGCCTTAGGGGGGCCCCCCTCCACTTT. The J gene is TRBJ1-6, the V gene TRBV27, with TRBD1 as a possible D gene (6 bases). Germline lookup yields CDR1 MNHEY and CDR2 SMNVEV (reference sequence). This CDR3 contains 14 residues. Deletions cut 5 bases from V and 13 bases from J, with 18 bases between.

The chain links TRBV29-1 to TRBJ2-3, with D unresolved. Per germline, CDR1 SQVTM and CDR2 ANQGSEA. The CDR3 consists of 10 residues. V was cut by 4 bases and J by 10 bases, with 9 bases left in between. The CDR3 DNA follows: TGCAGCGTTGTAGGGTTGGCGCAGTATTTT. Translating it yields CSVVGLAQYF.